Listed below are T cell receptor beta chains from one sample, sequenced in a study of vaccination and CD4 T cells after COVID-19. TCRdb re-derived calls from the PCR reads in MiXCR, one entry per CDR3 protein. The sample has about 15,000 distinct CDR3 sequences; approximately 29% are singletons. These receptors have no known antigen. Sample: cultured CD4+ T cells from blood. The receptors come from a human donor with COVID-19. CDR3s include the opening cysteine and the closing phenylalanine or tryptophan. D genes are given only for firm matches. Some rows mark clone size as missing; the rest say once, few, many or name a class of expanded clone.

CDR3aa: CASSPSNRNTEAFF; CDR3nt: TGTGCCAGCAGCCCCTCCAATCGCAACACTGAAGCTTTCTTT; d_gene: .; v_gene: TRBV7-2; j_gene: TRBJ1-1; abundance: few
CDR3aa: CASSIAGLDKNIQYF; CDR3nt: TGTGCCAGTAGTATAGCGGGATTAGACAAAAACATTCAGTACTTC; d_gene: .; v_gene: TRBV19; j_gene: TRBJ2-4; abundance: .
CDR3aa: CASRDWGGGEQYF; CDR3nt: TGTGCCAGCAGAGACTGGGGAGGAGGCGAGCAGTACTTC; d_gene: .; v_gene: TRBV6-1; j_gene: TRBJ2-7; abundance: few
CDR3aa: CSATPLDVGYEQYF; CDR3nt: TGCAGTGCTACCCCCTTAGATGTGGGCTACGAGCAGTACTTC; d_gene: .; v_gene: TRBV20-1; j_gene: TRBJ2-7; abundance: .
CDR3aa: CASSLAAVGDNEQFF; CDR3nt: TGCGCCAGCAGCTTGGCCGCGGTGGGGGACAATGAGCAGTTCTTC; d_gene: .; v_gene: TRBV5-1; j_gene: TRBJ2-1; abundance: .
CDR3aa: CASSPRSSGTGVETQYF; CDR3nt: TGTGCCAGCAGCCCGCGTAGCTCCGGGACAGGGGTAGAGACCCAGTACTTC; d_gene: TRBD1; v_gene: TRBV7-2; j_gene: TRBJ2-5; abundance: .
CDR3aa: CASSISGQFQSYEQYF; CDR3nt: TGTGCCAGTAGTATTTCGGGACAGTTCCAATCCTACGAGCAGTACTTC; d_gene: TRBD1; v_gene: TRBV19; j_gene: TRBJ2-7; abundance: .
CDR3aa: CASHHAGLRYNEQFF; CDR3nt: TGTGCCAGTCATCATGCGGGGCTACGCTACAATGAGCAGTTCTTC; d_gene: .; v_gene: TRBV19; j_gene: TRBJ2-1; abundance: .
CDR3aa: CASSSVQGSWGYTF; CDR3nt: TGTGCCAGCAGTTCTGTTCAGGGGTCTTGGGGCTACACCTTC; d_gene: .; v_gene: TRBV11-3; j_gene: TRBJ1-2; abundance: .
CDR3aa: CASSYSGETDTQYF; CDR3nt: TGTGCCAGCAGTTATTCTGGGGAAACAGATACGCAGTATTTT; d_gene: .; v_gene: TRBV6-5; j_gene: TRBJ2-3; abundance: .
CDR3aa: CSARPGGQNQPQHF; CDR3nt: TGCAGTGCTAGACCAGGGGGCCAAAATCAGCCCCAGCATTTT; d_gene: TRBD1; v_gene: TRBV20-1; j_gene: TRBJ1-5; abundance: .
CDR3aa: CATSRDPRPDQPQHF; CDR3nt: TGTGCCACCAGCAGAGATCCCAGACCCGATCAGCCCCAGCATTTT; d_gene: .; v_gene: TRBV15; j_gene: TRBJ1-5; abundance: medium-sized